The 5 T cell receptor beta chains in this list originate from one sample, sequenced in a study of monozygotic twins with inflammatory bowel disease. For each CDR3 protein, TCRdb gives one entry from its re-call of the 5' RACE reads, without DNA. This table lists fewer than 200,000 distinct CDR3 sequences. Sequencing used blood. The receptor source for this set is a human donor with ulcerative colitis or Crohn's disease, or a healthy co-twin of an affected twin (not recorded which).

The chain combines TRBV10-3 with TRBJ2-3. Germline V gene data show CDR1 as ENHRY and CDR2 as SYGVKD. CDR3 size: 12 residues. CDR3 region: CAISTPADTQYF.

The chain employs TRBV20-1 and TRBJ2-1; the TRBD2 assignment by TCRdb is unverifiable without DNA. Per the germline V gene, CDR1 is DFQATT and CDR2 is SNEGSKA (reference sequence). This CDR3 region has 15 residues. CDR3 region: CSILARYSSYNEQFF.

The chain's CDR3 is CASIARLGLGEETQYF. The rearrangement links TRBV25-1 to TRBJ2-5; TCRdb's D gene call, TRBD2, goes unchecked for lack of DNA. Germline V gene lookup returns CDR1 MGHDK and CDR2 SYGVNS. The CDR3 extends over 16 amino acids.

The chain joins TRBV12-3 or TRBV12-4 to TRBJ1-1; TCRdb proposes TRBD1, but this gene call is untestable without DNA. CDR3 length: 16 amino acids. The CDR3 protein is CASSFYGQGGRTEAFF.

This CDR3 reads CASSPWTGASYEQYF. The V and J genes are TRBV3-1 and TRBJ2-7. The V gene's germline CDR1 is LGHDT and CDR2 YNNKEL (reference sequence). The CDR3 sequence is 15 residues long.